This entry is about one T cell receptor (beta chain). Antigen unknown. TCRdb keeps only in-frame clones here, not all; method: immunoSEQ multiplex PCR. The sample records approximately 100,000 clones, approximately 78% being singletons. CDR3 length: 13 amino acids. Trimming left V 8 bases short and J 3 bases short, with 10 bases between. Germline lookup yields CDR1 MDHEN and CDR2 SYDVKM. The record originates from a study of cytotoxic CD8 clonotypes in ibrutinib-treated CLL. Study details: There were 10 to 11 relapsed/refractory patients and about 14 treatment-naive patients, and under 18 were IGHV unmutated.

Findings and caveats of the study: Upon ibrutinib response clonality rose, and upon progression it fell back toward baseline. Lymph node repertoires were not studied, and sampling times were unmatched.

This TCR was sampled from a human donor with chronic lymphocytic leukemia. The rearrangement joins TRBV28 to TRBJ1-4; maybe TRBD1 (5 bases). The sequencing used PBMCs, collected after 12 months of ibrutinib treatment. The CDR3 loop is CASGGGANEKLFF. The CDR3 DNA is TGTGCCAGCGGGGGAGGGGCTAATGAAAAACTGTTTTTT.